The present TCR beta chain was sequenced within a study of regulatory T cells in long-lasting Graves disease. Findings and caveats of the study: Among samples with persistent disease, TRBV28, TRBJ1-2 and TRBJ2-5 were favored. Persistent Graves' patients showed a TCR diversity that was lower than that of newly diagnosed ones. New patients shared fewer public clonotypes (approximately 970) than persistent patients did (roughly 2,500). Researchers examined only peripheral blood and not thyroid tissue.

In building TCR beta libraries, iRepertoire HTBI primers were used together with Arm-PCR of CDR3 regions. One entry per CDR3 protein results from TCRdb running MiXCR on the multiplex PCR reads. This table holds roughly 450,000 distinct CDR3 sequences, around 20% found once. This clonotype appeared a few times. As yet, its antigen is unknown. Time point specified: persistent/refractory GD, antithyroid drugs over 5 years with positive TRAb. PBMCs were the source of the RNA used for TCR sequencing. Germline assignment: CDR1 SEHNR and CDR2 FQNEAQ (reference sequence). This CDR3 comprises 21 residues. V trimming: 3 bases; J trimming: 4 bases; junction bases outside the gene matches: 24.

The input for sequencing was peripheral blood mononuclear cells (PBMCs), taken when the disease was refractory, from a patient treated with antithyroid drugs. This TCR derives from a female donor with Graves disease. The chain employs TRBV7-9 and TRBJ2-3; 8 bases map to TRBD2. The chain's CDR3 is CASSFIPSLVSGTVISDTQYF. As DNA, the CDR3 is TGTGCCAGCAGCTTTATACCTTCCCTTGTTAGCGGGACGGTCATCTCAGATACGCAGTATTTT. Full variable domain (remainder filled in from reference TRBV7-9 and TRBJ2-3): DTGVSQNPRHKITKRGQNVTFRCDPISEHNRLYWYRQTLGQGPEFLTYFQNEAQLEKSRLLSDRFSAERPKGSFSTLEIQRTEQGDSAMYLCASSFIPSLVSGTVISDTQYFGPGTRLTVL.